This T cell receptor (beta chain) originates from a study of blood T cell repertoires in COVID-19 (dated by TCRdb to about 2020). In terms of the full investigation: Samples from collaborators originated in the United States, Italy and Spain and spanned both the acute and convalescent phases of COVID-19. The prospective study material was composed of cDNA or gDNA derived from T cells, B-cell-depleted T cells, or PBMCs. The dataset comprised deeply sampled blood TCRbeta repertoires from subjects exposed to, actively infected with, or recovered from COVID-19. The repertoires were released in a freely available public database meant as a resource for research on the immune response to SARS-CoV-2. The samples were drawn from the first 160 participants of the ongoing ImmuneRACE study and from 1,254 subjects provided by 6 global collaborators. Sample metadata almost always included a de-identified subject ID, COVID-19 status, age in years and sex. HLA class I and class II types, where available, came from metadata supplied by the sample provider rather than from assay-based typing. Study-wide conclusions, independent of this receptor: The amount of clinical and demographic metadata varied by source and participant and was provided uncurated.

Details on this clone: The target of this receptor is not known. Per-nucleotide qualities are absent, and no much larger clonotype sits a single base away.

The immunoSEQ Assay, a bias-controlled multiplex PCR, was used to amplify TCRbeta CDR3 regions from genomic DNA. The original methods were these. Within the assay, amplification of reference gene primers was used to estimate how many nucleated cells each sample contained. To quantify the absolute abundance of each unique TCRbeta CDR3 rearrangement, sequence reads were collapsed and filtered. For each sample, productive Simpson clonality was calculated as the square root of Simpson's diversity index over productive rearrangements. As stored in TCRdb, this immuneACCESS dataset retains in-frame rearrangements with V and J assigned. A fraction of the clones does not appear; measured against another copy, unresolved V genes explain less than half of the discrepancy, and the remainder lacks a known reason. The DNA gave D and trimming, while V, J and clone size come from that table. For this sample there are approximately 170,000 clones; roughly 84% appear just once. The top ten clones comprise about 8% of the sample.

Participants in the prospective study were enrolled through a virtual design, were aged 18 to 89 years, and lived in about 25 United States geographic areas. To assign participants to cohorts, the prospective study relied on clinical history that participants themselves reported in a screening survey and a study questionnaire. For ImmuneRACE Cohort 3, a participant was defined as recovered based on two consecutive negative NP/OP PCR tests, clearance by a healthcare professional, or resolution of symptoms. In the prospective study, mobile phlebotomists collected whole blood, serum and a nasopharyngeal or oropharyngeal swab from each participant. Over a roughly two-month period, participants in the prospective study had the option of providing additional blood draws and questionnaires. Prospective study blood samples were shipped either frozen or at room temperature before DNA extraction. V lost 4 bases and J lost 0 bases; the stretch between them is 9 bases long. The germline V gene sets CDR1 to MNHEY and CDR2 to SVGEGT. Taken from cysteine to phenylalanine, the CDR3 has 14 residues. The retained sequence is limited to the CDR3, 42 bases, with the frame set at the first base.

The chain is assembled from TRBV6-2 or TRBV6-3 and TRBJ1-1; matching of 6 bases hints at TRBD1 as the D gene. The clonotype originates from a woman between 45 and 60 years old who had recovered from COVID-19. Sequenced sample: PBMCs or T cells enriched from blood (not recorded which). The nucleotide sequence is TGTGCCAGCAGTTGGACAGACCTGAACACTGAAGCTTTCTTT. Translated, it gives CASSWTDLNTEAFF.